These 30 T cell receptor beta chains were sequenced from one sample in a study of T cell repertoires in ileal Crohn's disease. Only in-frame clones appear in the TCRdb table, and some are missing; sequencing was by immunoSEQ multiplex PCR. The sample holds 5,400 or so clones; around four fifths are singletons and the top ten take 13% to 15%. The sequencing sample was made of ileal tissue. The receptors shown here come from an adult with Crohn's disease.

The table lists this clone with a count of one. The gene calls are TRBV18 and TRBJ2-7; D is perhaps TRBD1 (5 bases). Germline V gene data show CDR1 as KGHSH and CDR2 as LQKENI. V was cut by 0 bases and J by 2 bases, with 8 bases left in between. The CDR3 is 14 residues long. The CDR3 nucleotides are TGTGCCAGCTCACCACCGGGGCGGACCTACGAGCAGTACTTC. It yields the protein CASSPPGRTYEQYF.

Turning to this clone: Germline is not matched at one junction end, which may reflect a read error. The sample holds other DNA sequences that translate to the same CDR3. The chain uses TRBV6-1 and TRBJ1-1; unclear D gene. CDR3 length equals 14 residues. Germline V gene sequence: CDR1 MNHNS, CDR2 SASEGT. The CDR3 DNA sequence: TGTGCTAGCAGTTTTTCGCATGGGAACACTGAAGCTTTCTTT. Its translation is CASSFSHGNTEAFF.

The rearrangement links TRBV2 to TRBJ1-3; no definite D call. V lost 0 bases and J lost 4, with 4 bases in between. Looked up from germline, CDR1 is SNHLY and CDR2 is FYNNEI. The CDR3 length is 13 residues. The CDR3 bases are TGTGCCAGCAGTGAAGCGAAGGGAAACACCATATATTTT. Protein product: CASSEAKGNTIYF.

This CDR3 is CASSAGTAWGSQETQYF. CDR3 DNA: TGCGCCAGCAGTGCCGGGACGGCCTGGGGTTCCCAAGAGACCCAGTACTTC. The V gene is TRBV5-1, the J gene TRBJ2-5; D may be TRBD1 or TRBD2 (5 bases each). V was clipped by 5 bases and J by 1 base, with 21 bases between them. The CDR3 contains 17 residues. Germline CDR1 is SGHRS and CDR2 is YFSETQ.

This clone was counted a few times. J is TRBJ2-7 and V is TRBV6-1; D is perhaps TRBD1 or TRBD2 (5 bases each). The germline CDR1 and CDR2 sequences are MNHNS and SASEGT. The CDR3 loop spans 13 amino acids. V lost 8 bases and J 7 bases, leaving 18 bases between the germline ends. The CDR3: CASALSKWGEQYF. CDR3 nucleotide sequence: TGTGCCAGCGCCCTGTCCAAGTGGGGGGAGCAGTACTTC.

This chain joins TRBV2 and TRBJ1-2; D is ambiguous. Trimming removed 4 bases from V and 6 bases from J, with 15 bases in between. The CDR3 extends over 14 amino acids. CDR1 is SNHLY, CDR2 FYNNEI, per germline. The CDR3 DNA sequence: TGTGCCAGCAGTGCCCGTGCAGGTCCGGATGGCTACACCTTC. Protein sequence: CASSARAGPDGYTF.

This rearrangement joins TRBV19 to TRBJ2-7; a possible D gene is TRBD1 (5 bases). CDR1 LNHDA and CDR2 SQIVND come from the germline V gene (reference sequence). V was pared by 4 bases and J by 6 bases, with 7 bases between. The CDR3 extends over 11 amino acids. The CDR3 reads CASSTGREQYF. For the CDR3, the DNA is TGTGCCAGTAGTACAGGGCGCGAGCAGTACTTC.

The chain carries TRBV28 and TRBJ2-5; D gene ambiguous. The CDR3 spans 11 residues. The germline V gene has CDR1 MDHEN and CDR2 SYDVKM. V was clipped by 5 bases and J by 6 bases, with 7 bases between them. Written as DNA, the CDR3 is TGTGCCAGCAGTCCCCAGAAGACCCAGTACTTC. Its translation: CASSPQKTQYF.

The rearrangement uses TRBV9 and TRBJ1-2, with a possible D match to TRBD1 (6 bases). CDR1 is SGDLS and CDR2 is YYNGEE in the germline V gene. The V and J ends lost 0 bases and 4 bases respectively, with 16 bases between them. The CDR3 sequence is 16 residues long. CDR3: CASSVEWGLGGYGYTF. The CDR3 DNA is TGTGCCAGCAGCGTAGAGTGGGGGCTAGGAGGCTATGGCTACACCTTC.

The genes are TRBV6-4 and TRBJ2-3; D is possibly TRBD1 (7 bases). The V gene lost 4 bases and the J gene lost 3 bases, with 17 bases spanning the gap. The CDR3 spans 16 residues. CDR1 is MRHNA and CDR2 is SNTAGT in the germline V gene. The DNA for the CDR3 is TGTGCCAGCAGTGTTTCAGGAGGGGGCCAAACAGATACGCAGTATTTT. Its protein is CASSVSGGGQTDTQYF.

V is TRBV29-1 and J is TRBJ2-7, with D maybe TRBD2 (5 bases). The V gene's germline CDR1 is SQVTM and CDR2 ANQGSEA. The length of the CDR3 is 12 residues. V was trimmed by 4 bases and J by 5 bases, leaving 12 bases between them. CDR3 sequence: CSVGGSRHEQYF. The DNA of the CDR3 is TGCAGCGTTGGTGGGAGCCGCCACGAGCAGTACTTC.

This clone has only a few counts. The J gene is TRBJ1-4, the V gene TRBV6-5; 7 bases map to TRBD1. CDR1 and CDR2 from the germline V gene are MNHEY and SVGAGI. CDR3 size: 15 residues. V gave up 0 bases and J gave up 4 bases; unmatched junction bases: 2. DNA of the CDR3: TGTGCCAGCAGTTACTCGGGACAGATTAATGAAAAACTGTTTTTT. Its translation: CASSYSGQINEKLFF.

This sequence joins TRBV21-1 and TRBJ1-5; TRBD1 is taken as the D call from the table, unchecked against the DNA. TRBV21-1 is given as a pseudogene. This CDR3 has 18 residues. The CDR3 spells CASSKAGGQVDLNQPQHF. CDR3 sequence (DNA): TGTGCCAGCAGCAAAGCGGGCGGACAGGTCGACCTCAATCAGCCCCAGCATTTT.

This chain uses TRBV14 with TRBJ1-1; D call uncertain. V dropped 6 bases and J dropped 8 bases, with 22 bases sitting between them. The CDR3 has 15 amino acids. Germline V lookup: CDR1 SGHDN, CDR2 FVKESK. The DNA for the CDR3 is TGTGCCAGCAGTCAGACGTTGTTTTATCCGGCAGAAGCTTTCTTT. It codes for CASSQTLFYPAEAFF.

This sequence joins TRBV30 and TRBJ2-1; TRBD1 aligns across 11 bases. Looked up from germline, CDR1 is GTSNPN and CDR2 is SVGIG (reference sequence). The CDR3 spans 14 residues. After removal of 3 bases from V and 7 bases from J, the junction contained 5 bases not matched to a gene. The CDR3 nucleotides read TGTGCCTGGAGAGGGACAGGGGGGAGGAATGAGCAGTTCTTC. The encoded protein is CAWRGTGGRNEQFF.

The chain combines TRBV6-1 with TRBJ1-3; D gene uncertain. This CDR3 region has 14 residues. The V gene lost 3 bases and the J gene lost 0 bases, with 6 bases spanning the gap. Germline V gene lookup returns CDR1 MNHNS and CDR2 SASEGT. CDR3 amino acids: CASSDAHSGNTIYF. The CDR3 coding sequence is TGTGCCAGCAGTGACGCTCACTCTGGAAACACCATATATTTT.

The gene calls are TRBV5-1 and TRBJ1-1, with D unclear. The V end was cut by 5 bases, the J end by 2 bases, with 16 bases between. The length of the CDR3 is 15 residues. Germline values: CDR1 SGHRS, CDR2 YFSETQ. The chain's CDR3 is CASRLQSDTNTEAFF. Written as DNA, the CDR3 is TGCGCCAGCAGGTTACAATCGGATACCAACACTGAAGCTTTCTTT.

J is TRBJ1-1 and V is TRBV27, with TRBD1 as a possible D gene (5 bases). Germline V gene sequence: CDR1 MNHEY, CDR2 SMNVEV (reference sequence). The V end was cut by 3 bases, the J end by 2 bases, with 10 bases between. The CDR3 consists of 14 residues. The CDR3 is CASSLRGPNTEAFF. For the CDR3, the DNA is TGTGCCAGCAGTTTGAGGGGTCCCAACACTGAAGCTTTCTTT.

This sequence joins TRBV5-4 and TRBJ2-3; TRBD1 is a possible D gene (6 bases). The germline V gene encodes CDR1 SGHNT and CDR2 YYREEE (reference sequence). CDR3 length: 16 amino acids. V gave up 5 bases and J gave up 1 base, with 17 bases separating them. The CDR3 DNA reads as TGTGCCAGCAGACCCCGAGCGGCAGGGGGCACAGATACGCAGTATTTT. It specifies CASRPRAAGGTDTQYF.

The chain recombines TRBV14 with TRBJ2-7; TRBD1 is a possible D gene (6 bases). This CDR3 is built from 13 residues. CDR1 is SGHDN, CDR2 FVKESK, per germline. The V and J ends lost 1 base and 3 bases respectively, with 7 bases between them. In DNA, the CDR3 is TGTGCCAGCAGCCAAGTACAGGGCTACGAGCAGTACTTC. Its protein is CASSQVQGYEQYF.

The chain recombines TRBV5-1 with TRBJ2-3; 8 bases fit TRBD1. The V gene end was trimmed by 2 bases and the J gene end by 4 bases; junction bases not matched to a gene: 3. CDR3 size: 14 residues. Looked up from germline, CDR1 is SGHRS and CDR2 is YFSETQ. In DNA form, the CDR3 reads TGCGCCAGCAGCTTCGACAGGGGAGCAGATACGCAGTATTTT. This sequence encodes CASSFDRGADTQYF.

V usage is TRBV18 and J usage is TRBJ2-7; 8 bases match TRBD2. The trim removed 4 bases at V and 0 bases at J, leaving 11 bases unmatched. In germline, CDR1 is KGHSH, CDR2 LQKENI. The CDR3 runs to 17 residues. The chain's CDR3 is CASSQSPGGGNSYEQYF. The CDR3 DNA is TGTGCCAGCTCACAGTCCCCCGGCGGGGGGAACTCCTACGAGCAGTACTTC.

This clone was recorded once. V usage is TRBV18 and J usage is TRBJ2-6, with no clear D. The germline CDR1 and CDR2 sequences are KGHSH and LQKENI. Trimming shortened V by 3 bases and J by 0 bases, and 6 bases separated the two germline ends. The CDR3 consists of 15 residues. CDR3 amino acids: CASSPSSSGANVLTF. Here the CDR3 DNA reads TGTGCCAGCTCACCCTCGAGCTCTGGGGCCAACGTCCTGACTTTC.

The chain carries TRBV9 and TRBJ1-2, with no clear D. With 2 bases removed from V and 9 bases from J, the gap between germline ends came to 14 bases. The CDR3 totals 13 residues. Germline CDR1 reads SGDLS; CDR2 reads YYNGEE. The CDR3 sequence is CASSVSLGRSYTF. In nucleotides, the CDR3 is TGTGCCAGCAGCGTCAGTCTAGGGAGGAGCTACACCTTC.

V and J are TRBV6-5 and TRBJ1-6, with D possibly TRBD1 on 5 matching bases. V dropped 7 bases and J dropped 7 bases, with 8 bases sitting between them. The CDR3 has 12 residues. Germline-derived CDR1 and CDR2 are MNHEY and SVGAGI. CDR3 sequence: CASKRGNSPLHF. As DNA, the CDR3 is TGTGCCAGCAAGAGGGGAAATTCACCCCTCCACTTT.

Regarding this clone: Different DNA sequences within this sample yield the same CDR3. The chain employs TRBV30 and TRBJ1-5; 9 bases match TRBD1. CDR3 length equals 15 residues. V trimming: 0 bases; J trimming: 1 base; junction bases outside the gene matches: 1. In germline, CDR1 is GTSNPN, CDR2 SVGIG (reference sequence). The CDR3 bases are TGTGCCTGGAGTGTACAGGGGGCCAGCAATCAGCCCCAGCATTTT. The encoded protein is CAWSVQGASNQPQHF.

This clone occurred a few times. The chain employs TRBV4-1 and TRBJ1-2; 7 bases are a match to TRBD1. J gave up 2 bases and V 0 bases, and 6 bases lay outside the gene matches. The CDR3 contains 16 residues. Germline assignment: CDR1 MGHRA and CDR2 YSYEKL. DNA of the CDR3: TGCGCCAGCAGCCAAGATCCTCGGGACAGAAACTATGGCTACACCTTC. The encoded protein is CASSQDPRDRNYGYTF.

This clone was detected once. The gene calls are TRBV27 and TRBJ1-1, with 10 nucleotides matching TRBD1. CDR3 length: 17 residues. Germline-derived CDR1 and CDR2 are MNHEY and SMNVEV (reference sequence). V lost 5 bases, J lost 1 base, and 10 bases stayed unmatched. CDR3 amino acids: CASSPGGTGERNTEAFF. CDR3 nucleotides: TGTGCCAGCAGTCCAGGAGGGACAGGGGAAAGGAACACTGAAGCTTTCTTT.

The chain combines TRBV9 with TRBJ2-2, with 7 bases that match TRBD1. The CDR3 sequence is 15 residues long. Germline CDR1 SGDLS, CDR2 YYNGEE. Germline trimming cut 3 bases from V and 5 bases from J; bases unmatched to any gene: 7. The CDR3 nucleotides read TGTGCCAGCAGCGACGGGACAGTTTCAACCGGGGAGCTGTTTTTT. Translation: CASSDGTVSTGELFF.

The chain links TRBV9 to TRBJ1-1, with D hard to call. The CDR3 runs 14 residues. Germline V gene lookup returns CDR1 SGDLS and CDR2 YYNGEE. V dropped 4 bases and J dropped 8 bases, with 18 bases sitting between them. Here the CDR3 reads CASSPIPTQAEAFF. The CDR3, as DNA: TGTGCCAGCAGCCCAATACCGACTCAGGCAGAAGCTTTCTTT.